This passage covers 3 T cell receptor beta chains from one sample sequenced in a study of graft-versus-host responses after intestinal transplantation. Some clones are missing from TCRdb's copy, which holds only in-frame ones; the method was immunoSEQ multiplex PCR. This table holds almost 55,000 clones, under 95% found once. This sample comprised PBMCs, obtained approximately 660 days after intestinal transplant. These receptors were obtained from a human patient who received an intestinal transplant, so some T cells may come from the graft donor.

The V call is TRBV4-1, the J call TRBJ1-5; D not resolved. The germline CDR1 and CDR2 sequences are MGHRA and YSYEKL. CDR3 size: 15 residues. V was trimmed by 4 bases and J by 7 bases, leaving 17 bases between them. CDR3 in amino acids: CASSPQTPSWQPQHF. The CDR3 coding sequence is TGCGCCAGCAGCCCCCAGACCCCAAGCTGGCAGCCCCAGCATTTT.

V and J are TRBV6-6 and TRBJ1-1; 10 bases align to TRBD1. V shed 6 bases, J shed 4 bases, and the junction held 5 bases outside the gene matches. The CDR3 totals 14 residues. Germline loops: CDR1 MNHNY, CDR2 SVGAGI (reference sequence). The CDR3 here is CASRRQGAVTEAFF. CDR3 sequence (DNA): TGTGCCAGCAGGAGACAGGGGGCAGTCACTGAAGCTTTCTTT.

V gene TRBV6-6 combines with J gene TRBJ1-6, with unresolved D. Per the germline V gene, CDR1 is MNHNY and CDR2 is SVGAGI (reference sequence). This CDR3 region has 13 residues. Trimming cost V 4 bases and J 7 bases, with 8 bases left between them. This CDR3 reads CASSSVENSPLHF. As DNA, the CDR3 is TGTGCCAGCAGTTCCGTCGAAAATTCACCCCTCCACTTT.